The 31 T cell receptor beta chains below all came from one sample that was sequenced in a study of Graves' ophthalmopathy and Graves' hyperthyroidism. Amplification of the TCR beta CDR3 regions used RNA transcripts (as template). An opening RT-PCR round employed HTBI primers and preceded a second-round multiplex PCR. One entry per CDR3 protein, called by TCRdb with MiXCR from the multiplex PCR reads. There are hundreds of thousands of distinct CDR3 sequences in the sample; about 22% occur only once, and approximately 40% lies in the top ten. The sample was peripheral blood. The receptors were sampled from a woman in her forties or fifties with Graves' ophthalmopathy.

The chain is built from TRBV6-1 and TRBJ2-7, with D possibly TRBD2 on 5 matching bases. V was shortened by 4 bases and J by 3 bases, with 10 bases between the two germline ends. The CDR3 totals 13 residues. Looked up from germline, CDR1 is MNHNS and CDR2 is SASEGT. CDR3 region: CASSVEGHYEQYF. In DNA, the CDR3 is TGTGCCAGCAGTGTCGAGGGCCACTACGAGCAGTACTTC.

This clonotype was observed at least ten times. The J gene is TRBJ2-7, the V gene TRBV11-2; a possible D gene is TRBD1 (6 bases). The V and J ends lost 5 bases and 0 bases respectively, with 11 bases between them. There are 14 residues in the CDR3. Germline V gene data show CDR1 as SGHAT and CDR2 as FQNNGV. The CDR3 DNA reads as TGTGCCAGCAGCAAGGGGGAGACCTCCTACGAGCAGTACTTC. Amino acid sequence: CASSKGETSYEQYF. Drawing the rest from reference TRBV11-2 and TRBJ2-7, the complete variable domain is EAGVAQSPRYKIIEKRQSVAFWCNPISGHATLYWYQQILGQGPKLLIQFQNNGVVDDSQLPKDRFSAERLKGVDSTLKIQPAKLEDSAVYLCASSKGETSYEQYFGPGTRLTVT.

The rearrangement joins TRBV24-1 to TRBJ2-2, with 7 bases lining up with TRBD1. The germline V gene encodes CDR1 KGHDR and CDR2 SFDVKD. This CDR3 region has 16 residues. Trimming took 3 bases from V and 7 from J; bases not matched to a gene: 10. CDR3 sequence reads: CATSDPEQGKIGELFF. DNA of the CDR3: TGTGCCACCAGTGATCCGGAACAGGGGAAGATCGGGGAGCTGTTTTTT.

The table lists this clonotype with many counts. DNA for the CDR3: TGTGCCAGCAGTTCAACGGGAGGGCGGGAGACCCAGTACTTC. Its protein is CASSSTGGRETQYF. The chain uses TRBV28 and TRBJ2-5; 8 positions agree with TRBD2. Germline assignment: CDR1 MDHEN and CDR2 SYDVKM. Trimming removed 4 bases from V and 5 bases from J; junction bases left unmatched: 6. The CDR3 sequence is 14 residues long.

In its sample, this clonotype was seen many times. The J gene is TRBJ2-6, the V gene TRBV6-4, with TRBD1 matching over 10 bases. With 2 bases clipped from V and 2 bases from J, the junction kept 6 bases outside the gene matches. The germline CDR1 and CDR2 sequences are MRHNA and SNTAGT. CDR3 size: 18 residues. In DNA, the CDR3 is TGTGCCAGCAGTGACCCGGACAGGGGGGGCGCTGGGGCCAACGTCCTGACTTTC. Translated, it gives CASSDPDRGGAGANVLTF.

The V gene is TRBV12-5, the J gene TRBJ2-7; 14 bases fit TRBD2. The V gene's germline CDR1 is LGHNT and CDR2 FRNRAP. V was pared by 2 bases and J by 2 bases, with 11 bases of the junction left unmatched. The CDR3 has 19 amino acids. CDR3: CASGLQHGTSGSITYEQYF. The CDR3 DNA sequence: TGTGCTAGTGGTTTGCAACACGGGACTAGCGGGAGCATCACCTACGAGCAGTACTTC.

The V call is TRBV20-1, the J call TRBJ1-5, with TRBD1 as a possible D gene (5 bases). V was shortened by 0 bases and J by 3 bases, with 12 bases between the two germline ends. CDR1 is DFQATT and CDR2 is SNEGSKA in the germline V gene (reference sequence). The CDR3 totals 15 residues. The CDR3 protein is CSARDGRRANQPQHF. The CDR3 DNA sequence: TGCAGTGCTAGAGACGGGCGCAGGGCCAATCAGCCCCAGCATTTT.

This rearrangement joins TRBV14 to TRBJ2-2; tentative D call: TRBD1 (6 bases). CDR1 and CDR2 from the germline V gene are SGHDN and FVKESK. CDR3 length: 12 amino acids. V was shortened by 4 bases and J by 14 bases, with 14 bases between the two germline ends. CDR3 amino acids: CASSPNRVLLFF. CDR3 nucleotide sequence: TGTGCCAGCAGCCCCAACAGGGTGTTACTGTTTTTT.

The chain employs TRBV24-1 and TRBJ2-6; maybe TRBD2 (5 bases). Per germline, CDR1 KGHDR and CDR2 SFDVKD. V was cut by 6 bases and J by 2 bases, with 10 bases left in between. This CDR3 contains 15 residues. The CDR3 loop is CATSRSGTGANVLTF. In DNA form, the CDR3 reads TGTGCCACCAGTCGGAGCGGAACTGGGGCCAACGTCCTGACTTTC.

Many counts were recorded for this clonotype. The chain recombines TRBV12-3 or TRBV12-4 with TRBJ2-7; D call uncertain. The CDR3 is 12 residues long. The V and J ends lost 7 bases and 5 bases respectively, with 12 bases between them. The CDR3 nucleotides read TGTGCCAGCACGGCAACGATGGACGAGCAGTACTTC. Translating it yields CASTATMDEQYF.

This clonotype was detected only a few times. CDR3 sequence (DNA): TGCGCCAGCAGCCAGCGGTTGTCCGGAGAGACCCAGTACTTC. It encodes CASSQRLSGETQYF. The chain links TRBV4-1 to TRBJ2-5; D not resolved. V was shortened by 3 bases and J by 4 bases, with 12 bases between the two germline ends. This CDR3 spans 14 amino acids. CDR1 is MGHRA and CDR2 is YSYEKL in the germline V gene.

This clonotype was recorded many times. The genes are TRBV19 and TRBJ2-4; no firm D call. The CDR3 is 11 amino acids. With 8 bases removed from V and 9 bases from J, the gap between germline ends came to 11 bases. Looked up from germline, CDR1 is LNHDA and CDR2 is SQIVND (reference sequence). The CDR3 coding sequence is TGTGCCAGTTCCCGGCAGAGCATTCAGTACTTC. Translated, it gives CASSRQSIQYF.

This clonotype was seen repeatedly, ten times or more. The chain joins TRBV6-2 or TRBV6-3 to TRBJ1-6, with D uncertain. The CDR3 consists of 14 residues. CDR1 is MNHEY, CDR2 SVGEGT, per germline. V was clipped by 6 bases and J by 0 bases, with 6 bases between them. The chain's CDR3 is CASRPTSYNSPLHF. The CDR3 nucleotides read TGTGCCAGCAGACCAACCTCCTATAATTCACCCCTCCACTTT.

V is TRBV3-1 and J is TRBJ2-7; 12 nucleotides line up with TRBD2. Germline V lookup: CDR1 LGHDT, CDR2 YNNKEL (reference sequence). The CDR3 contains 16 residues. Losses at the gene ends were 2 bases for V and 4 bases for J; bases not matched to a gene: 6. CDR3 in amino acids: CASSQRGLAGFYEQYF. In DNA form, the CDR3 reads TGTGCCAGCAGCCAACGGGGACTAGCGGGTTTTTACGAGCAGTACTTC.

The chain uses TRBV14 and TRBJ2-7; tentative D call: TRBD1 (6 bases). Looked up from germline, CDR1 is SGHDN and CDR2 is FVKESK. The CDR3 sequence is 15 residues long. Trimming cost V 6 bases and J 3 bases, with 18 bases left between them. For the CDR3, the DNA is TGTGCCAGCAGGGACCGGGACAAGGCCGGCTACGAGCAGTACTTC. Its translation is CASRDRDKAGYEQYF.

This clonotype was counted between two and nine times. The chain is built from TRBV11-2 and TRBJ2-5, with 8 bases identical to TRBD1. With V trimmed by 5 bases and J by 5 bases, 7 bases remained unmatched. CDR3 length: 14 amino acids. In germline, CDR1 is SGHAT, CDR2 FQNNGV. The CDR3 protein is CASSAWAGGETQYF. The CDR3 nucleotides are TGTGCCAGCAGCGCATGGGCAGGGGGCGAGACCCAGTACTTC.

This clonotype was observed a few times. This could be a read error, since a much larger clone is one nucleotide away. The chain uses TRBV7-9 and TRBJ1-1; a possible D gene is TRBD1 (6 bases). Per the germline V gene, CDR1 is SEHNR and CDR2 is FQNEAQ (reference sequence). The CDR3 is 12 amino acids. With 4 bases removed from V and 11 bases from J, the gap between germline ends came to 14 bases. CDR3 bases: TGTGCCAGCAGCTCAGTCAGGGGATCGGCTTTCTTT. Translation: CASSSVRGSAFF.

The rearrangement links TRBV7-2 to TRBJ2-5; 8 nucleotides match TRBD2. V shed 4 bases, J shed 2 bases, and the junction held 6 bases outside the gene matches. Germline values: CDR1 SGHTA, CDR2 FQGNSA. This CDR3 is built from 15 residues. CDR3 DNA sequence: TGTGCCAGCAGCTACAGATTAGCGGGACAAGAGACCCAGTACTTC. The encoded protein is CASSYRLAGQETQYF.

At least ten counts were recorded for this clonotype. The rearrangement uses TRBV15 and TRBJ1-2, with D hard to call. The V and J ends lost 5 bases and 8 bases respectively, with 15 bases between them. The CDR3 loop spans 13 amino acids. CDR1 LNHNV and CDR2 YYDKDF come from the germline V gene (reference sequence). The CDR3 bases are TGTGCCACCAGCTCCCGGAGAGACTCGGGCTACACCTTC. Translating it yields CATSSRRDSGYTF.

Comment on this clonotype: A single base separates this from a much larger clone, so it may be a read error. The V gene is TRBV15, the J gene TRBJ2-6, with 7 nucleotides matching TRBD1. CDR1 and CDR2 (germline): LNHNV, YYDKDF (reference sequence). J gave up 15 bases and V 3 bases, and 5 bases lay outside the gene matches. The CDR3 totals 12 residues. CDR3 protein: CATSSPQGPLTF. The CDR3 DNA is TGTGCCACCAGCAGCCCACAGGGGCCCCTGACTTTC.

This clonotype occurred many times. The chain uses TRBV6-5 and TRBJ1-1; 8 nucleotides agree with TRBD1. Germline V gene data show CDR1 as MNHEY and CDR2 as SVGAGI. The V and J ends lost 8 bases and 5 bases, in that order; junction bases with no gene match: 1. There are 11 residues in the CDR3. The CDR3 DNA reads TGTGCCAGCGGGACAGGAACTGAAGCTTTCTTT. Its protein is CASGTGTEAFF.

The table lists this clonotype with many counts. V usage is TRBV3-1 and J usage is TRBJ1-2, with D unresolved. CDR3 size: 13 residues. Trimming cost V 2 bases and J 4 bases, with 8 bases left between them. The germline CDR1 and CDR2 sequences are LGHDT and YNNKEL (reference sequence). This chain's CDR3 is CASSQRTPYGYTF. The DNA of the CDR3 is TGTGCCAGCAGCCAAAGGACCCCCTATGGCTACACCTTC.

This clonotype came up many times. CDR3 amino acids: CASSTAGGLGQETQYF. The CDR3 bases are TGCGCCAGCAGCACAGCGGGAGGGCTGGGGCAAGAGACCCAGTACTTC. This sequence joins TRBV5-1 and TRBJ2-5; 10 bases align to TRBD2. The germline V gene has CDR1 SGHRS and CDR2 YFSETQ. The length of the CDR3 is 16 residues. Germline trimming cut 4 bases from V and 2 bases from J; bases unmatched to any gene: 8.

CDR3 DNA: TGTGCCAGCTCACCCGACAGGAGGAGCACTGAAGCTTTCTTT. It specifies CASSPDRRSTEAFF. The chain uses TRBV18 and TRBJ1-1; maybe TRBD1 (6 bases). Per germline, CDR1 KGHSH and CDR2 LQKENI. The CDR3 loop spans 14 amino acids. V lost 3 bases to trimming and J lost 4 bases, with 12 bases between them.

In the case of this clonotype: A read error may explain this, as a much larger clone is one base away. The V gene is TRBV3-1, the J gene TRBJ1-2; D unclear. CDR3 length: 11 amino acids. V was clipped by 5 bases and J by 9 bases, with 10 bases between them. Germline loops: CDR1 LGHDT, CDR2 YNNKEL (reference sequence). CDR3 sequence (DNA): TGTGCCAGCAGCGAAGCCGGGAGCTACACCTTC. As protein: CASSEAGSYTF.

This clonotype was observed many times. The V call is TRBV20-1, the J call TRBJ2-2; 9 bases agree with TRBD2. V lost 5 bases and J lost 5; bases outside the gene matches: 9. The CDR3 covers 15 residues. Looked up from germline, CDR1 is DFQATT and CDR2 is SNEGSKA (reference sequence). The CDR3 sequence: CSAARAAGGTGELFF. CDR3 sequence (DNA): TGCAGTGCTGCCCGTGCAGCGGGAGGAACCGGGGAGCTGTTTTTT.

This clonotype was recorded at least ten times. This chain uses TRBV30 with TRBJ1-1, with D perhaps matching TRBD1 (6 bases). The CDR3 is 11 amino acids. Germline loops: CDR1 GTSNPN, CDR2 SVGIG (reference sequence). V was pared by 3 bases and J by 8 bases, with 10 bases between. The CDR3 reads CAWRNRVEAFF. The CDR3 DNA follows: TGTGCCTGGAGAAACAGGGTAGAAGCTTTCTTT.

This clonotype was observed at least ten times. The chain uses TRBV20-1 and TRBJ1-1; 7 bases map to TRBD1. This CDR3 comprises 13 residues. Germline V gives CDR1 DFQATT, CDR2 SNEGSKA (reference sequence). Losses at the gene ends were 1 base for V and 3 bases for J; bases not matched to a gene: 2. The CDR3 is CSARAGGDTEAFF. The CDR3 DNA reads TGCAGTGCTAGAGCAGGGGGAGACACTGAAGCTTTCTTT.

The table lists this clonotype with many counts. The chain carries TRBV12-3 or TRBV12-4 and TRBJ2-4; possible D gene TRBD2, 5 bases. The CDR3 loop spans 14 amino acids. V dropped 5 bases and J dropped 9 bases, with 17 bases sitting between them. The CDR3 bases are TGTGCCAGCAGTCGTCGGGCCTGGGAGAGCATTCAGTACTTC. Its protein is CASSRRAWESIQYF.

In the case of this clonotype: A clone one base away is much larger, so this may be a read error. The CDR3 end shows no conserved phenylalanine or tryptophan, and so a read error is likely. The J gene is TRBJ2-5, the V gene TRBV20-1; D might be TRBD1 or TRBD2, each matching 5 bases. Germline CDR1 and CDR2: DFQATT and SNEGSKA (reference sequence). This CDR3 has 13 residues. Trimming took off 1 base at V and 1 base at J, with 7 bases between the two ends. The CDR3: CSARAGTQETQYL. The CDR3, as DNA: TGCAGTGCTAGAGCAGGGACCCAAGAGACCCAGTACTTA.

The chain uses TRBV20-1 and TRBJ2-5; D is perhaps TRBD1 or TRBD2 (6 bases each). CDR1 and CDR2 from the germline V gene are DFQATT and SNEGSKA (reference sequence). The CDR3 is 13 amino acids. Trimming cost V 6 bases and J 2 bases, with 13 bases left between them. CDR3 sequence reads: CSARGTKQETQYF. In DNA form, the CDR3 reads TGCAGTGCACGGGGGACAAAACAAGAGACCCAGTACTTC.